This TCR beta chain was retrieved from a study of T cells in Graves' hyperthyroidism and ophthalmopathy. Whole-study results and caveats: Most thyroid clonotypes expanded above 0.001 appeared in blood too. A model of 13 V-J features distinguished ophthalmopathy from stable hyperthyroidism.

This clonotype was counted a few times. Its antigen remains unidentified. Amplification targeted TCR beta CDR3 regions from RNA transcripts. TCR CDR3 regions were first amplified by RT-PCR with HTBI primers. From the multiplex PCR reads, TCRdb called clonotypes with MiXCR, one entry per CDR3 protein. The sample consists of some 400,000 distinct CDR3 sequences, roughly 12% of them appearing once. CDR1 and CDR2 from the germline V gene are MNHEY and SVGAGI. The CDR3 is 14 amino acids. Trimming cost V 3 bases and J 7 bases, with 10 bases left between them. The patients, who ranged from 18 to 65 in age, presented with newly diagnosed hyperthyroidism lasting under 2 months. The study left out patients who had uncontrolled infection, other autoimmune disease, pregnancy or lactation.

V gene TRBV6-5 combines with J gene TRBJ1-6; D call uncertain. The sequence derives from a man under 40 with Graves' hyperthyroidism that later progressed to Graves' ophthalmopathy. The material sequenced was blood. The CDR3: CASSYKRRNSPLHF. CDR3 DNA: TGTGCCAGCAGTTATAAGCGGAGAAATTCACCCCTCCACTTT.